Following are 15 T cell receptor beta chains from one sample sequenced in a study of blood T cell repertoires in COVID-19. Libraries were prepared by immunoSEQ multiplex PCR; TCRdb keeps only in-frame clonotypes and omits some of them. The table includes fewer than 150,000 clones, 84% detected once. The source material was peripheral blood. The receptors were gathered from a woman in her 30s who had recovered from COVID-19.

CDR3 sequence reads: CASSLELATNEKLFF. CDR3 in DNA: TGCGCCAGCAGCTTGGAACTTGCAACTAATGAAAAACTGTTTTTT. This rearrangement joins TRBV5-1 to TRBJ1-4, with D hard to call. The CDR3 covers 15 residues. V was trimmed by 0 bases and J by 0 bases, leaving 6 bases between them. CDR1 and CDR2 from the germline V gene are SGHRS and YFSETQ.

The chain couples TRBV4-1 to TRBJ1-1; D is unclear. The germline V and J ends were trimmed by 4 bases and 4 bases, with 16 bases remaining between them. Germline assignment: CDR1 MGHRA and CDR2 YSYEKL. This CDR3 has 15 residues. CDR3 sequence: CASSPRRVRGTEAFF. As DNA, the CDR3 is TGCGCCAGCAGCCCGCGGAGGGTCCGAGGCACTGAAGCTTTCTTT.

About this clone: This specimen includes other DNA sequences encoding the same CDR3. The CDR3 spells CASSLEAGTYEQYF. The CDR3 DNA sequence: TGCGCCAGCAGCTTGGAGGCGGGGACCTACGAGCAGTACTTC. V gene TRBV5-1 combines with J gene TRBJ2-7; a possible D gene is TRBD2 (6 bases). Germline CDR1 SGHRS, CDR2 YFSETQ. The CDR3 spans 14 residues. Trimming removed 0 bases from V and 2 bases from J, with 9 bases in between.

The chain joins TRBV14 to TRBJ2-7; 8 positions match TRBD2. Germline V gene sequence: CDR1 SGHDN, CDR2 FVKESK. The V gene end was trimmed by 4 bases and the J gene end by 0 bases; junction bases not matched to a gene: 8. CDR3 length equals 16 residues. The CDR3 here is CASSLVTGGSSYEQYF. The CDR3, as DNA: TGTGCCAGCAGCCTCGTAACGGGGGGGAGCTCCTACGAGCAGTACTTC.

Worth noting for this clone: Other DNA sequences from this sample encode an identical CDR3 as well. The rearrangement joins TRBV18 to TRBJ2-3; 8 bases match TRBD2. The junction had 0 bases not matched to a gene; V was cut back by 3 bases and J by 1 base. The germline gives CDR1 KGHSH, CDR2 LQKENI. The CDR3 is 14 amino acids. The DNA of the CDR3 is TGTGCCAGCTCACCTAGCGGGGGCACAGATACGCAGTATTTT. Residues: CASSPSGGTDTQYF.

CDR3 sequence reads: CASSYSAGQALHF. Written as DNA, the CDR3 is TGTGCCAGCAGTTACTCCGCGGGACAGGCCCTCCACTTT. J is TRBJ1-6 and V is TRBV6-5; TRBD1 aligns across 8 bases. The CDR3 runs 13 residues. The V segment lost 0 bases and the J segment 14 bases; nucleotides outside the gene matches: 3. Germline-derived CDR1 and CDR2 are MNHEY and SVGAGI.

The rearrangement links TRBV7-8 to TRBJ1-2; D might be TRBD1 (5 bases). The CDR3 consists of 16 residues. Trimming pared 5 bases from V and 3 bases from J, leaving 19 bases between. In germline, CDR1 is SGHVS, CDR2 FQNEAQ. CDR3 in DNA: TGTGCCAGCAGCATCCTCGACAAGGGGCCGGACTATGGCTACACCTTC. This sequence encodes CASSILDKGPDYGYTF.

The table lists this clone with a few counts. Here the CDR3 DNA reads TGTGCCAGCAGCTTAGGAACCGGGAGTCGATCTTTCTTT. It encodes CASSLGTGSRSFF. The chain recombines TRBV11-1 with TRBJ1-1, with no clear D. The V end lost 1 base, the J end lost 12 bases, and 15 bases lay between the germline ends. Germline lookup yields CDR1 SGHAT and CDR2 FQDESV (reference sequence). This CDR3 has 13 amino acids.

As for this clone: It may be a read error: a sequence one base away is much more abundant. Other DNA sequences in the same sample also yield this CDR3. The chain couples TRBV19 to TRBJ2-5; TRBD1 is a possible D gene (5 bases). Germline V gene data show CDR1 as LNHDA and CDR2 as SQIVND (reference sequence). This CDR3 spans 13 amino acids. CDR3 sequence: CASSMDIQETQYF. Here the CDR3 DNA reads TGTGCCAGCAGTATGGACATCCAAGAGACCCAGTACTTC.

The V gene is TRBV6-2 or TRBV6-3, the J gene TRBJ2-7; D unresolved. The CDR3 extends over 12 amino acids. CDR1 and CDR2 from the germline V gene are MNHEY and SVGEGT. V was shortened by 6 bases and J by 0 bases, with 6 bases between the two germline ends. CDR3 sequence (DNA): TGTGCCAGCAGCTTTCTCTCCTACGAGCAGTACTTC. Translation gives CASSFLSYEQYF.

V is TRBV4-2 and J is TRBJ2-7, with D unclear. V lost 4 bases, J lost 0 bases, and 16 bases lay in between. The germline V gene encodes CDR1 LGHNA and CDR2 YNFKEQ. The CDR3 loop spans 16 amino acids. CDR3: CASSRYRDLSSYEQYF. DNA for the CDR3: TGTGCCAGCAGCCGATATAGAGATCTTAGCTCCTACGAGCAGTACTTC.

The chain is built from TRBV5-4 and TRBJ1-2, with TRBD1 matching 7 bases. V lost 0 bases to trimming and J lost 7 bases; unmatched junction nucleotides: 0. CDR1 SGHNT and CDR2 YYREEE come from the germline V gene (reference sequence). This CDR3 is 12 amino acids long. CDR3 loop: CASSLDRGGYTF. The CDR3 DNA sequence: TGTGCCAGCAGCTTGGACAGGGGTGGCTACACCTTC.

The chain is built from TRBV9 and TRBJ2-2; 10 nucleotides line up with TRBD2. The CDR3 is 16 amino acids. Germline V gene sequence: CDR1 SGDLS, CDR2 YYNGEE. V was pared by 0 bases and J by 6 bases, with 5 bases of the junction left unmatched. The DNA for the CDR3 is TGTGCCAGCAGCGTAGCTAGCGGGAGTTTTCCCGGGGAGCTGTTTTTT. Amino acid sequence: CASSVASGSFPGELFF.

This chain joins TRBV29-1 and TRBJ2-3, with 9 bases aligning to TRBD2. The CDR3 contains 16 residues. V shed 6 bases and J 0 bases; nucleotides not matched to a gene: 10. Germline V gene lookup returns CDR1 SQVTM and CDR2 ANQGSEA. The CDR3 nucleotides are TGCAGCGTAATGGGCAGACTAGCGGATAGCACAGATACGCAGTATTTT. It is translated as CSVMGRLADSTDTQYF.

The J gene is TRBJ1-1, the V gene TRBV5-1; 8 nucleotides align to TRBD1. The germline gives CDR1 SGHRS, CDR2 YFSETQ. V dropped 4 bases and J dropped 2; count of bases not matched to a gene: 7. The CDR3 is 15 amino acids. The CDR3 DNA is TGCGCCAGCAGCGCCGGGACAGGCCAAAACACTGAAGCTTTCTTT. The encoded protein is CASSAGTGQNTEAFF.